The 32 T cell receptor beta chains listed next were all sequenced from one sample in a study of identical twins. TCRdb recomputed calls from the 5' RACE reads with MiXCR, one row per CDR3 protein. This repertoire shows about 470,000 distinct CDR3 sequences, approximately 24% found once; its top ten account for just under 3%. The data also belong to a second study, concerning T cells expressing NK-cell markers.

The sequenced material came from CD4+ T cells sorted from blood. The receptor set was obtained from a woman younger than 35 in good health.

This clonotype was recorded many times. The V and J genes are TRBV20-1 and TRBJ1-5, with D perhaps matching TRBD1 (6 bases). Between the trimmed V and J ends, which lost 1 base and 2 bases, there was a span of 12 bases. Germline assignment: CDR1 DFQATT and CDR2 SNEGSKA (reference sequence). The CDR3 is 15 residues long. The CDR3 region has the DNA TGCAGTGCTAGAGCGGGGGGCGCGGGCAATCAGCCCCAGCATTTT. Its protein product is CSARAGGAGNQPQHF.

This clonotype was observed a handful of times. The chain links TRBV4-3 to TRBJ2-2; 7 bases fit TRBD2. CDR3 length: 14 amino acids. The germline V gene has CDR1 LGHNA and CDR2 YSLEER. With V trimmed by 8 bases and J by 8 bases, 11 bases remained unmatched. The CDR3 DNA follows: TGCGCCAGCGCCCGCGCCCCGGGGGGAGGGGAGCTGTTTTTT. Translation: CASARAPGGGELFF.

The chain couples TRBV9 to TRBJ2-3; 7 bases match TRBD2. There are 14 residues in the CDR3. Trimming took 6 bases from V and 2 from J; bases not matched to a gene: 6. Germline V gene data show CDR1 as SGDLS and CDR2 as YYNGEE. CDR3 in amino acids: CASTRDYVTDTQYF. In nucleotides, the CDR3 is TGTGCCAGCACGAGGGACTATGTCACAGATACGCAGTATTTT.

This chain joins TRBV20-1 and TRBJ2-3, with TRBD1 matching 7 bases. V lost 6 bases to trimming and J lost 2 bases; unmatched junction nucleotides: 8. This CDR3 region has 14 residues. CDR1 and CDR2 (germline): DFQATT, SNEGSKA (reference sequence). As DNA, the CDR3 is TGCAGTGCAGTAACAGGGGACGCCACAGATACGCAGTATTTT. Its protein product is CSAVTGDATDTQYF.

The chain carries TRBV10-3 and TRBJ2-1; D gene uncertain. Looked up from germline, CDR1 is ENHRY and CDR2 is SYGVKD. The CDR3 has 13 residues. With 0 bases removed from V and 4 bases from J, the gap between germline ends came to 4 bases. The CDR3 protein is CAISESSYNEQFF. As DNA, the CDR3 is TGTGCCATCAGTGAGTCATCTTACAATGAGCAGTTCTTC.

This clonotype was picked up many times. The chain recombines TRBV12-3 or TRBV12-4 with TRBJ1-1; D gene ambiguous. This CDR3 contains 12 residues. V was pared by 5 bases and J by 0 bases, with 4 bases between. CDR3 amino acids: CASSILNTEAFF. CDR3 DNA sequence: TGTGCCAGCAGTATCTTGAACACTGAAGCTTTCTTT.

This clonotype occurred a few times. The CDR3 sequence: CATSRDPLPGTDTQYF. The DNA of the CDR3 is TGTGCCACCAGCAGAGATCCTCTCCCGGGGACAGATACGCAGTATTTT. The chain joins TRBV15 to TRBJ2-3; D possibly corresponds to TRBD2 (5 bases). CDR3 length: 16 residues. CDR1 LNHNV and CDR2 YYDKDF come from the germline V gene (reference sequence). Trimming left V 0 bases short and J 3 bases short, with 13 bases between.

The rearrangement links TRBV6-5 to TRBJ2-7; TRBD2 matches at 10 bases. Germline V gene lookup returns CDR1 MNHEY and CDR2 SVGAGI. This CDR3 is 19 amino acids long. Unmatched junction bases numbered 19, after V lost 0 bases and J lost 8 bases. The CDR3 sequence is CASSYSTPGTSGIYSKQYF. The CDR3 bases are TGTGCCAGCAGTTACTCCACCCCTGGCACTAGCGGGATATATTCCAAGCAGTACTTC.

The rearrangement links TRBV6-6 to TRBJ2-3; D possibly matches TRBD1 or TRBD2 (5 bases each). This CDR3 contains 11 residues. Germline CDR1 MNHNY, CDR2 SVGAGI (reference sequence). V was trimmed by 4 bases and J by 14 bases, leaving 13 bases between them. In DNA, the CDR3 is TGTGCCAGCAGTTCGGGGACCCTACTGTATTTT. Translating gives CASSSGTLLYF.

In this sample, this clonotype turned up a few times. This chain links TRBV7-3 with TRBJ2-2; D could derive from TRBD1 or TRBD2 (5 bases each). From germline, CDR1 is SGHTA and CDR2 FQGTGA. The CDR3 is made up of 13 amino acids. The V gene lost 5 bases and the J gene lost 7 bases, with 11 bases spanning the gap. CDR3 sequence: CASSRDRIGELFF. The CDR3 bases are TGTGCCAGCAGCAGGGACCGCATCGGGGAGCTGTTTTTT.

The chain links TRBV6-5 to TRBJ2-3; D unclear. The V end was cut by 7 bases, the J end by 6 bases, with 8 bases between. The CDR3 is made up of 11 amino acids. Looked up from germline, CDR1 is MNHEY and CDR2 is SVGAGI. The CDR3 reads CASNGPDTQYF. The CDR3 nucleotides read TGTGCCAGCAACGGTCCCGATACGCAGTATTTT.

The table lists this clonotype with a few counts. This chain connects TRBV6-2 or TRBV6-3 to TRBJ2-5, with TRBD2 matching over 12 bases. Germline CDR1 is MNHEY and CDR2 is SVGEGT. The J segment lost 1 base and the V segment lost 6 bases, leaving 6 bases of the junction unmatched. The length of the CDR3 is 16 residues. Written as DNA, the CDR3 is TGTGCCAGCAGGTCTAGACTAGCGGGGGCCCAAGAGACCCAGTACTTC. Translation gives CASRSRLAGAQETQYF.

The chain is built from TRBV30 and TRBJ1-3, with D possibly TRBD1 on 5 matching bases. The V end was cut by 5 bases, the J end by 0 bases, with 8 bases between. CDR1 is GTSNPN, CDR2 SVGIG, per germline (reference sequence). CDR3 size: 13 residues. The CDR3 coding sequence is TGTGCCTGGGGACATAGCTCTGGAAACACCATATATTTT. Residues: CAWGHSSGNTIYF.

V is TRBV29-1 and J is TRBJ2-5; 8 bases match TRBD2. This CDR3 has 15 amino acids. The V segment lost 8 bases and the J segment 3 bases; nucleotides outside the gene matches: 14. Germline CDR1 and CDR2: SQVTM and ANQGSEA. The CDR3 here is CSCSAVGTREETQYF. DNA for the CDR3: TGCAGCTGCTCCGCCGTGGGGACTAGGGAAGAGACCCAGTACTTC.

CDR3 nucleotide sequence: TGCGCCAGCAGTGGTGCGGGAGTAGGCACCGGGGAGCTGTTTTTT. Translation: CASSGAGVGTGELFF. The V call is TRBV10-2, the J call TRBJ2-2; TRBD2 agrees at 7 bases. Losses at the gene ends were 4 bases for V and 4 bases for J; bases not matched to a gene: 6. This CDR3 is built from 15 residues. Germline V gene sequence: CDR1 WSHSY, CDR2 SAAADI.

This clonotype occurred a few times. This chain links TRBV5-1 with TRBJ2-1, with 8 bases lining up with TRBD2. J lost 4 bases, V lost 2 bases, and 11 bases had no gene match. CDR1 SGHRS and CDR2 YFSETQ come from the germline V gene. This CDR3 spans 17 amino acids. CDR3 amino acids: CASSFGSGGRWYNEQFF. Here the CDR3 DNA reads TGCGCCAGCAGCTTCGGGTCGGGGGGGCGTTGGTACAATGAGCAGTTCTTC.

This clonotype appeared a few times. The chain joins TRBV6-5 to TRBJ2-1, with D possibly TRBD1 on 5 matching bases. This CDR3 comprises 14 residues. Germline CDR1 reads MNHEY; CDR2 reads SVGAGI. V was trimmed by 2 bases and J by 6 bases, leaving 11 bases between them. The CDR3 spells CASSYKVRGNEQFF. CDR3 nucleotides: TGTGCCAGCAGTTACAAGGTTAGGGGCAATGAGCAGTTCTTC.

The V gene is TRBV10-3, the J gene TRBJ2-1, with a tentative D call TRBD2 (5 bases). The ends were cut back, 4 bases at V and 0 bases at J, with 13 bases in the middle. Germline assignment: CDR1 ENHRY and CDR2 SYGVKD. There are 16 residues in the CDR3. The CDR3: CAISVGPGSSYNEQFF. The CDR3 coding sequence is TGTGCCATCAGTGTAGGTCCGGGGAGCTCCTACAATGAGCAGTTCTTC.

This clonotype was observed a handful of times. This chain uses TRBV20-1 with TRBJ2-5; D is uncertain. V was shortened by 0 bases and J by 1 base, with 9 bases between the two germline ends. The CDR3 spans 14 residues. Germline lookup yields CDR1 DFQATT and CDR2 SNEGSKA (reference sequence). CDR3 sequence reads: CSARDLRSQETQYF. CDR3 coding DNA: TGCAGTGCTAGAGACCTGCGGTCCCAAGAGACCCAGTACTTC.

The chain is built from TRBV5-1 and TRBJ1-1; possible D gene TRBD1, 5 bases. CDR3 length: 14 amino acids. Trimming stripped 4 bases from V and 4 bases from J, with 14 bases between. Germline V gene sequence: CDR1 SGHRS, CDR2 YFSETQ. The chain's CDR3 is CASSGGTLSTEAFF. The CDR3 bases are TGCGCCAGCAGCGGGGGGACCCTCAGCACTGAAGCTTTCTTT.

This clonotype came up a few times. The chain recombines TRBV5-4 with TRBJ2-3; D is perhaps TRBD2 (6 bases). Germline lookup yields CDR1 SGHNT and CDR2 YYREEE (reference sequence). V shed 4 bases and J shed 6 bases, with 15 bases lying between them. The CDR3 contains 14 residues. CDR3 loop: CASSHEAGIDTQYF. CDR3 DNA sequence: TGTGCCAGCAGCCACGAGGCGGGGATCGATACGCAGTATTTT.

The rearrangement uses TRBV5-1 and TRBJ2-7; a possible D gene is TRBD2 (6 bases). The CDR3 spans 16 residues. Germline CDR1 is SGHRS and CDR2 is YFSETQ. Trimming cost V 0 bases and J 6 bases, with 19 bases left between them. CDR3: CASSLDPLGGYSEQYF. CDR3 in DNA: TGCGCCAGCAGCTTGGATCCCTTGGGGGGATATAGCGAGCAGTACTTC.

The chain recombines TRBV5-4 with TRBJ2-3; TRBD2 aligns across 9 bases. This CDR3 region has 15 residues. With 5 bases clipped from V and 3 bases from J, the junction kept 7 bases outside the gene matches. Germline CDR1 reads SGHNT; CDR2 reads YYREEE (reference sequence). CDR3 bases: TGTGCCAGCAGGCAACAAGCGGGAGGTACAGATACGCAGTATTTT. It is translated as CASRQQAGGTDTQYF.

CDR3 DNA sequence: TGCAGTGCTAGGGGCCAGCGGAGGAATGAGCAGTTCTTC. The encoded protein is CSARGQRRNEQFF. This sequence joins TRBV20-1 and TRBJ2-1, with D possibly being TRBD2 (5 bases). This CDR3 has 13 amino acids. Trimming removed 3 bases at V and 7 bases at J, with 13 bases between. Germline V lookup: CDR1 DFQATT, CDR2 SNEGSKA (reference sequence).

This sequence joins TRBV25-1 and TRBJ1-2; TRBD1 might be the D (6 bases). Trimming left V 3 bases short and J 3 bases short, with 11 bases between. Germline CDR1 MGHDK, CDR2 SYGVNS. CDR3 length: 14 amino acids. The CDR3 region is CASSDLQGYYGYTF. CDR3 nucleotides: TGTGCCAGCAGTGATTTACAGGGTTACTATGGCTACACCTTC.

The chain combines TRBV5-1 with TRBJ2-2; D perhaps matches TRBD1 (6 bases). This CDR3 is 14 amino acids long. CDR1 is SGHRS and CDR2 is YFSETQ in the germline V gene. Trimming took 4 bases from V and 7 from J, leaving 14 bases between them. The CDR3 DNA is TGCGCCAGCAGCGCCGGACAGAACCACGGGGAGCTGTTTTTT. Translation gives CASSAGQNHGELFF.

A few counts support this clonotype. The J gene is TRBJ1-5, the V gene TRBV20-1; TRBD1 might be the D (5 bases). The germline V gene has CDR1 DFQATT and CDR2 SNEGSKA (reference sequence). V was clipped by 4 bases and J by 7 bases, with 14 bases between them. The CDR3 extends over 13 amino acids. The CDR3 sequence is CSAIRGGGQPQHF. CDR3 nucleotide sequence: TGCAGTGCTATAAGGGGAGGTGGGCAGCCCCAGCATTTT.

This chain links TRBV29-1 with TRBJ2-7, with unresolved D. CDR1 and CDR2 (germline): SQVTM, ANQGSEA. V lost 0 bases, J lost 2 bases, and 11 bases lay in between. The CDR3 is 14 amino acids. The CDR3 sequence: CSVEERQPPYEQYF. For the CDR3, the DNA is TGCAGCGTTGAAGAAAGGCAGCCTCCCTACGAGCAGTACTTC.

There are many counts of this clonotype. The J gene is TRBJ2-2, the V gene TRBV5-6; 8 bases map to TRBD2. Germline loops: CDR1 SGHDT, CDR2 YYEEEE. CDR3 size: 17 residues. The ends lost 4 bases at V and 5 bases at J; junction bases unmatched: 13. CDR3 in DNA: TGTGCCAGCAGCAAGTCGTCAGCGGGAGTATTGACCGGGGAGCTGTTTTTT. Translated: CASSKSSAGVLTGELFF.

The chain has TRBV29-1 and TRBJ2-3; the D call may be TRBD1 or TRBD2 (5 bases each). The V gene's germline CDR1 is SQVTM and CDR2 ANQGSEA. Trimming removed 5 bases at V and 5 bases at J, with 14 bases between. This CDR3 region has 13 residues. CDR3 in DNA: TGCAGCGTTCCCCTGGGGGTTGGAGATACGCAGTATTTT. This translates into CSVPLGVGDTQYF.

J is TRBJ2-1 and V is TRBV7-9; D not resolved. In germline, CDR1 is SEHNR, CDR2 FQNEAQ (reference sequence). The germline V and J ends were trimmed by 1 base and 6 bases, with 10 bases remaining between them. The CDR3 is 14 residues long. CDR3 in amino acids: CASSLVGMGNEQFF. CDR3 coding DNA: TGTGCCAGCAGCTTAGTGGGGATGGGCAATGAGCAGTTCTTC. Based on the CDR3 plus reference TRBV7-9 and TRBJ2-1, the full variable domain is DTGVSQNPRHKITKRGQNVTFRCDPISEHNRLYWYRQTLGQGPEFLTYFQNEAQLEKSRLLSDRFSAERPKGSFSTLEIQRTEQGDSAMYLCASSLVGMGNEQFFGPGTRLTVL.

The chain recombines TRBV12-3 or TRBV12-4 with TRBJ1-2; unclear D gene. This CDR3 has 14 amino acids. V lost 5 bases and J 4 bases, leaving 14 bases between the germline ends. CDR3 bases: TGTGCCAGCAGTGGGTCGTTACTGAGCTATGGCTACACCTTC. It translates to CASSGSLLSYGYTF.